Sequencing of this TCR beta chain was carried out in a study of lymphopenia after photon versus proton radiotherapy. Study-wide points: A bigger post-nadir fall in TCR diversity correlated inversely with survival time in deceased patients. After lymphocyte nadir, photon-treated repertoires showed oligoclonal expansion, especially CD8+ Temra. Survival link was tested only in deceased patients; proton benefit remains a possibility. Proton therapy kept repertoires fairly stable, unlike photons, which gained effector/memory cells.

Details on this clone: Its antigen is currently unknown.

The CDR3 covers 16 residues. Germline V lookup: CDR1 WNHNN, CDR2 SYGVQD (reference sequence). V shed 0 bases and J 10 bases; nucleotides not matched to a gene: 13. Some clones are missing from TCRdb's copy, which holds only in-frame ones; the method was immunoSEQ multiplex PCR. The data hold around 13,000 clones, with about four fifths observed a single time. The specimen was peripheral blood, collected from a patient treated with photon-based radiotherapy. This clonotype originated in a middle-aged man with gastric cancer. J is TRBJ1-1 and V is TRBV10-1; 8 positions match TRBD1. CDR3: CASSESSGVGTGSAFF. CDR3 DNA sequence: TGCGCCAGCAGTGAGTCCTCCGGGGTCGGGACAGGTTCAGCTTTCTTT.